This T cell receptor beta chain emerged from a study of T-cell memory formation after mild COVID-19. Study-wide results and limits: In pre-infection memory, a portion of responding clones appeared, which suggested that cross-reactive memory joined. The authors left the SARS-CoV-2 specificity of second-wave clones peaking on day 37 unconfirmed.

CDR1 is SGHAT, CDR2 FQNNGV, per germline. Deletions cut 0 bases from V and 1 base from J, with 7 bases between. This CDR3 is built from 15 residues. About this clonotype: Its target is unknown.

Barcoded TCR alpha and TCR beta cDNA libraries with UMIs came from 5'RACE using constant-segment primers. TCRdb itself ran the 5' RACE reads through MiXCR, one entry per CDR3 protein. The sample has 560,000 or so distinct CDR3 sequences, approximately 15% seen once; the top ten hold about 8.1%. Sequencing input: PBMCs or a T cell subset sorted from them (not recorded which). The chain recombines TRBV11-2 with TRBJ2-1, with D hard to call. This receptor was obtained from an adult woman who had mild COVID-19 (a few samples of this study predate the infection). Cell type and time point are not known. The chain's CDR3 is CASSLDKGSYNEQFF. The CDR3 DNA follows: TGTGCCAGCAGCTTAGATAAGGGATCCTACAATGAGCAGTTCTTC. Together with reference TRBV11-2 and TRBJ2-1, the CDR3 gives the full variable domain: EAGVAQSPRYKIIEKRQSVAFWCNPISGHATLYWYQQILGQGPKLLIQFQNNGVVDDSQLPKDRFSAERLKGVDSTLKIQPAKLEDSAVYLCASSLDKGSYNEQFFGPGTRLTVL.